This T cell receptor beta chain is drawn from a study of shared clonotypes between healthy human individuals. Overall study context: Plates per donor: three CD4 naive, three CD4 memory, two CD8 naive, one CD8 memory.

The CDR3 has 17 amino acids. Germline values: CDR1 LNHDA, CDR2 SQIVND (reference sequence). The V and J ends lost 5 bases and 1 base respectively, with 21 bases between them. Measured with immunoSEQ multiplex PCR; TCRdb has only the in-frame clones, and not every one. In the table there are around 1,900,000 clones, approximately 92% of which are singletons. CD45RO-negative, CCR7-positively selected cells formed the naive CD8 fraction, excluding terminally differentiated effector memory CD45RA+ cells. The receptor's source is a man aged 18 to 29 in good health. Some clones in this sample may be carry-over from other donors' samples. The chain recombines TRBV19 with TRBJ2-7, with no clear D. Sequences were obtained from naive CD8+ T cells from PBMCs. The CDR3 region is CASSAYPRTRDSYEQYF. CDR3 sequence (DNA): TGTGCCAGTAGTGCATACCCTAGGACGAGAGATTCCTACGAGCAGTACTTC.